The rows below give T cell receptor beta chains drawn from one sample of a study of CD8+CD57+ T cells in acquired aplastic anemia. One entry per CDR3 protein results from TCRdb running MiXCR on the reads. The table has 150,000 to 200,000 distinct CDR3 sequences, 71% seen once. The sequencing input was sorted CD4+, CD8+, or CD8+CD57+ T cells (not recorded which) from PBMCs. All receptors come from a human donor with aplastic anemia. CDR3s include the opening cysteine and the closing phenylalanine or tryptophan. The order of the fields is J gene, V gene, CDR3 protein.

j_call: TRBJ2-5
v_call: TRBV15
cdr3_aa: CATSGRTGQETQYF

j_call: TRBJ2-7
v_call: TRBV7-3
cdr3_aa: CAITGLDSYEQYF

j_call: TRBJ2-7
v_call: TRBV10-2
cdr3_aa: CASGGGQGRNF

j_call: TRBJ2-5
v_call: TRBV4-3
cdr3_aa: CASSQDSSRGTGGRTQYF

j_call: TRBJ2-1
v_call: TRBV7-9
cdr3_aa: CASSLGPPDNEQFF

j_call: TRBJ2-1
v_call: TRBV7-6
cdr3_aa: CASSGMKPSYNEQFF

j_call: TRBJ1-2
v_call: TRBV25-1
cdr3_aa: CASSEFEGIVNGYTF

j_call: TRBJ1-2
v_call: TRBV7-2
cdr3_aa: CASSLAGSNYGYTF

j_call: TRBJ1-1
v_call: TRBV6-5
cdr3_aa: CANTYNRGGTEAFF

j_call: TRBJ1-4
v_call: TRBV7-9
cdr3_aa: CASSPTGTMVEKLFF

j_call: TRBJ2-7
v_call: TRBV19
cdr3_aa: CASSTLAAGPGEQYF

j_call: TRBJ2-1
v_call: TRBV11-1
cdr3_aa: CASSFEDWSNEQFF

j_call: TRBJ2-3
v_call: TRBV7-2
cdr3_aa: CASSHGDRLDTQYF

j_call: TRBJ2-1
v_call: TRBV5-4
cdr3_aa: CASSLTRHEQFF

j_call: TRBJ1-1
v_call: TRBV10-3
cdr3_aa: CAISRDNTEAFF

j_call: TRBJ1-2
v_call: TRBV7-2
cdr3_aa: CASSETRTGTYGYTF

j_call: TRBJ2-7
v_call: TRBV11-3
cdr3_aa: CASSFGAGERYEQYF

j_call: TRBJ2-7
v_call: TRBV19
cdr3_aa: CASAPIPAGTYEQYF

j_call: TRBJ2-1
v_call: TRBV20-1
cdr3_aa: CSAREQGVGVAEQFF

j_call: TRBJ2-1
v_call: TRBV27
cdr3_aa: CASSLNGRDEQFF

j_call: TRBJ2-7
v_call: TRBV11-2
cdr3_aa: CASSYGTGADEQYF

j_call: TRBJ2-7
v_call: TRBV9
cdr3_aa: CASSVYPGFKYEQYF

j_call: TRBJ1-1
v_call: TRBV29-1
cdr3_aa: CSVEPRPTYMNTEAFF

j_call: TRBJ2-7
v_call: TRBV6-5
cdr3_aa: CASSAPDRELYNYEQYF

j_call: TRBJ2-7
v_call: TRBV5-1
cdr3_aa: CASSPTGRGSEQYF

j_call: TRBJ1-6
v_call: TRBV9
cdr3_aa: CASSVDGGTLIPLHF

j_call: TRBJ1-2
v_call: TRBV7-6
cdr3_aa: CASSPMRDPDKGYTF

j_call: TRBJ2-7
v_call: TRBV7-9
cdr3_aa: CASSTYYEQYF

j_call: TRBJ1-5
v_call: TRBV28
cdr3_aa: CATLPPAGSQDQPQHF

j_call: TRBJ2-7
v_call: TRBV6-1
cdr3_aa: CASSLVRLSYEQYF

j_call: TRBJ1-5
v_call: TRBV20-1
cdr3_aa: CSARVTPTQPQHF

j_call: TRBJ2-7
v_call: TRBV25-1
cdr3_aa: CASSLGAGGTYDEQYF

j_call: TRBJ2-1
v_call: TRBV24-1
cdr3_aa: CATSPTGSDEQFF

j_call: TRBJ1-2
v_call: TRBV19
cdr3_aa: CAWIWGSSYGYTF

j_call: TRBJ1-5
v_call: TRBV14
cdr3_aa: CASSLKTDQPQHF

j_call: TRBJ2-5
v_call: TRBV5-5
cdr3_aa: CASSWDISWETQYF

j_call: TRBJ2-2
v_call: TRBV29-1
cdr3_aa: CSTPGDRPNEELFF

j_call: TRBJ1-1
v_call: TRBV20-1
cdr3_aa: CSARGGREALEAFF

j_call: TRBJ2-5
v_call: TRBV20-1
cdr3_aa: CSARALEDRGLETQYF

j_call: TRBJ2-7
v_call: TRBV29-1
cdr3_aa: CSVEVLRGYEQYF

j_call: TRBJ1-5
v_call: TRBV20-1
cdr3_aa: CSASTGPNQPQHF

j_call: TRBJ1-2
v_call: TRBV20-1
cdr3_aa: CSASTGYTF

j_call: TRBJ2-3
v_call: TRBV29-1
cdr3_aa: CSVTGGVADTQYF

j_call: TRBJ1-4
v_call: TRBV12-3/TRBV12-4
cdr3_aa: CASSDPANEKLFF

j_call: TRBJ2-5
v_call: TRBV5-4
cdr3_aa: CASSLQGLDGTQYF

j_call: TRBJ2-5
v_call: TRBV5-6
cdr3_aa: CASSLGQHQETQYF

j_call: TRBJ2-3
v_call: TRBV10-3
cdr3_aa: CAISEPTLSTDTQYF

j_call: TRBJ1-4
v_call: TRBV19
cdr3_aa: CASSIAYPRSEKLFF

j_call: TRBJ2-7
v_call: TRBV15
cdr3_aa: CATSRDLAGGKRYEQYF

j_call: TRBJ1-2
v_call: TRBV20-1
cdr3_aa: CSASAGTGRGNYGYTF

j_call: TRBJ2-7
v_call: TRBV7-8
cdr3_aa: CASSGGTGREQYF

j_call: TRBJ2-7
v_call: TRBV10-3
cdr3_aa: CAISESLGRSSSYEQYF